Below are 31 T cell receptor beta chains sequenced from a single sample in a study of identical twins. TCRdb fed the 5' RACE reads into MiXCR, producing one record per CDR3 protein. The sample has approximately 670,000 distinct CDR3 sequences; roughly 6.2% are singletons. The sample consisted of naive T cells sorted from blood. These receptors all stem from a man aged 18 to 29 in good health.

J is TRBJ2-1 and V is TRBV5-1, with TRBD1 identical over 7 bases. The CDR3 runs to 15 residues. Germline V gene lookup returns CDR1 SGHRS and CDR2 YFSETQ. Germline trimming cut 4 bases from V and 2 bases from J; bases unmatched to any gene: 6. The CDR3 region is CASSATGDPYNEQFF. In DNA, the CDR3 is TGCGCCAGCAGCGCTACAGGGGACCCCTACAATGAGCAGTTCTTC. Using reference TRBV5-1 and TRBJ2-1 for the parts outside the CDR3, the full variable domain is KAGVTQTPRYLIKTRGQQVTLSCSPISGHRSVSWYQQTPGQGLQFLFEYFSETQRNKGNFPGRFSGRQFSNSRSEMNVSTLELGDSALYLCASSATGDPYNEQFFGPGTRLTVL.

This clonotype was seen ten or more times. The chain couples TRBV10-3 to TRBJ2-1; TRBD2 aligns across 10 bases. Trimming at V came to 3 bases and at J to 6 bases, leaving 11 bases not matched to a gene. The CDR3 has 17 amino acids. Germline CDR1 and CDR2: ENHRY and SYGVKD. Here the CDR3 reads CAISEYSGRALGNEQFF. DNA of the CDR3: TGTGCCATCAGTGAATACAGCGGGAGGGCCCTCGGCAATGAGCAGTTCTTC.

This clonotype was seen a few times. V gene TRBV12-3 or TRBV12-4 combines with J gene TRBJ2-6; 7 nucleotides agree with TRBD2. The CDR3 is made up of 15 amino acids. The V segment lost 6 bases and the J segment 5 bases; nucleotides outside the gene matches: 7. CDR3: CASSPVGGWANVLTF. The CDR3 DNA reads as TGTGCCAGCAGCCCCGTGGGGGGGTGGGCCAACGTCCTGACTTTC.

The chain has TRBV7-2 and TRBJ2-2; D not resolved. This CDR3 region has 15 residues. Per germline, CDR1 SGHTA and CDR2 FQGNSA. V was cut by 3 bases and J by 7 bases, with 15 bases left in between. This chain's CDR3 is CASSFFARVGGELFF. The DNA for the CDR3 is TGTGCCAGCAGCTTTTTTGCGAGAGTGGGCGGGGAGCTGTTTTTT.

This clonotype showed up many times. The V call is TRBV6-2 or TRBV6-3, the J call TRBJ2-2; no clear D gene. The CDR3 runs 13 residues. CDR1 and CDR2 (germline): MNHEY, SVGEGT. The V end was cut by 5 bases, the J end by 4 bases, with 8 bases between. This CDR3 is CASSTLSTGELFF. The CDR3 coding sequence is TGTGCCAGCAGTACCCTTAGCACCGGGGAGCTGTTTTTT.

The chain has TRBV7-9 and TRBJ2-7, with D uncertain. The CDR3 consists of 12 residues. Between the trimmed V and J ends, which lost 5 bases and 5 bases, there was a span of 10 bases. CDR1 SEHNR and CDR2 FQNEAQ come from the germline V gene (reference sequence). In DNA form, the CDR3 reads TGTGCCAGCAGCGCTGGAAGGGACGAGCAGTACTTC. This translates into CASSAGRDEQYF. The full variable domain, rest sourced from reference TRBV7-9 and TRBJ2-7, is DTGVSQNPRHKITKRGQNVTFRCDPISEHNRLYWYRQTLGQGPEFLTYFQNEAQLEKSRLLSDRFSAERPKGSFSTLEIQRTEQGDSAMYLCASSAGRDEQYFGPGTRLTVT.

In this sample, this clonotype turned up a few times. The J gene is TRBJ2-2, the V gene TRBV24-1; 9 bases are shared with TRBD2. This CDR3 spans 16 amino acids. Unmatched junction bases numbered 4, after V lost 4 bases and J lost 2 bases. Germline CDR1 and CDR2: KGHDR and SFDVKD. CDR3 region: CATSDSSGRNTGELFF. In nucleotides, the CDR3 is TGTGCCACCAGTGACAGTAGCGGGAGAAACACCGGGGAGCTGTTTTTT.

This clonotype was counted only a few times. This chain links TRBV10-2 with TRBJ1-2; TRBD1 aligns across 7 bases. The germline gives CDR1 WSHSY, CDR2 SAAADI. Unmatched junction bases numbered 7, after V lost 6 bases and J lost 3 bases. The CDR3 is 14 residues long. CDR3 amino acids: CASRGGQAHYGYTF. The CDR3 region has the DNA TGCGCCAGCAGGGGCGGACAGGCTCACTATGGCTACACCTTC.

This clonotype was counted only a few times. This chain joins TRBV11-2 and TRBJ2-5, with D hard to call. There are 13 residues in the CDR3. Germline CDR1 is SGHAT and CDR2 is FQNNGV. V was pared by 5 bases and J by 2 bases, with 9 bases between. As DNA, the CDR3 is TGTGCCAGCAGCGGACGGCCTCAAGAGACCCAGTACTTC. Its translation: CASSGRPQETQYF.

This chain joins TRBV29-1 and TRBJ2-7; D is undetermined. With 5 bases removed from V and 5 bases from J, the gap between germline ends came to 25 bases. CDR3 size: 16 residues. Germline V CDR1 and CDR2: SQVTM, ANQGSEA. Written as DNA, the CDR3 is TGCAGCGTTCTTTCTACCCGAGACAAGGATTCGGACGAGCAGTACTTC. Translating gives CSVLSTRDKDSDEQYF.

CDR3 sequence: CASSLVWQGGIHGYTF. For the CDR3, the DNA is TGTGCCAGCAGCTTGGTGTGGCAGGGCGGAATCCATGGCTACACCTTC. The chain combines TRBV5-5 with TRBJ1-2; possible D gene TRBD1, 5 bases. CDR3 length: 16 residues. Germline V gene sequence: CDR1 SGHKS, CDR2 YYEKEE (reference sequence). With 0 bases removed from V and 6 bases from J, the gap between germline ends came to 18 bases.

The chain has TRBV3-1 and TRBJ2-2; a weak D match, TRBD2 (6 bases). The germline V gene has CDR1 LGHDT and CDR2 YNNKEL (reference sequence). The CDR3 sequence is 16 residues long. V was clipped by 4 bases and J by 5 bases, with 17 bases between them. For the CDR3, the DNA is TGTGCCAGCAGCCTACAAGGAGGGCCAGGGACCGGGGAGCTGTTTTTT. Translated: CASSLQGGPGTGELFF. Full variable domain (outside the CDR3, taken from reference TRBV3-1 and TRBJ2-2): DTAVSQTPKYLVTQMGNDKSIKCEQNLGHDTMYWYKQDSKKFLKIMFSYNNKELIINETVPNRFSPKSPDKAHLNLHINSLELGDSAVYFCASSLQGGPGTGELFFGEGSRLTVL.

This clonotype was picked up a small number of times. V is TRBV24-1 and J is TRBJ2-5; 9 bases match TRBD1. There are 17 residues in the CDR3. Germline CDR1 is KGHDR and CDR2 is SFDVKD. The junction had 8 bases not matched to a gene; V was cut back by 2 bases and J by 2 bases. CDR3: CATSDSGTGLRQETQYF. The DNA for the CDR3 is TGTGCCACCAGTGATTCCGGGACAGGGCTTAGGCAAGAGACCCAGTACTTC.

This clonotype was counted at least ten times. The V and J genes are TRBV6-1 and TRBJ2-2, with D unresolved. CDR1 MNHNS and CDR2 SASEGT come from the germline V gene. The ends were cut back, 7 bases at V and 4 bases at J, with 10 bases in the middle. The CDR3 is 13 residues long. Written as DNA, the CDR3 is TGTGCCAGCACCCTAGGTGTCACCGGGGAGCTGTTTTTT. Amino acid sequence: CASTLGVTGELFF.

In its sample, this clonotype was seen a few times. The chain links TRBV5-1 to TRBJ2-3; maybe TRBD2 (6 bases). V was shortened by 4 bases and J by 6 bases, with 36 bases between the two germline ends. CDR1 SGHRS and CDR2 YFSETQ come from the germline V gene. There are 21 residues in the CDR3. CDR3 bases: TGCGCCAGCAGCCGAGGGACTGTTACTCCCGGGAGAATCGAGGTTGTTGATACGCAGTATTTT. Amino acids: CASSRGTVTPGRIEVVDTQYF. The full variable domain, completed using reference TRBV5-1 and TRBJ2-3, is KAGVTQTPRYLIKTRGQQVTLSCSPISGHRSVSWYQQTPGQGLQFLFEYFSETQRNKGNFPGRFSGRQFSNSRSEMNVSTLELGDSALYLCASSRGTVTPGRIEVVDTQYFGPGTRLTVL.

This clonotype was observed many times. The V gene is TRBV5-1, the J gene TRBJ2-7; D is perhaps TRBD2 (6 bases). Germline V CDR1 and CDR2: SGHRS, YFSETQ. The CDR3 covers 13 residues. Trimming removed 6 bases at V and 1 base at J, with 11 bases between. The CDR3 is CASTGGGSYEQYF. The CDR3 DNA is TGCGCCAGCACCGGTGGGGGGTCCTACGAGCAGTACTTC. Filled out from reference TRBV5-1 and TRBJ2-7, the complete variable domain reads KAGVTQTPRYLIKTRGQQVTLSCSPISGHRSVSWYQQTPGQGLQFLFEYFSETQRNKGNFPGRFSGRQFSNSRSEMNVSTLELGDSALYLCASTGGGSYEQYFGPGTRLTVT.

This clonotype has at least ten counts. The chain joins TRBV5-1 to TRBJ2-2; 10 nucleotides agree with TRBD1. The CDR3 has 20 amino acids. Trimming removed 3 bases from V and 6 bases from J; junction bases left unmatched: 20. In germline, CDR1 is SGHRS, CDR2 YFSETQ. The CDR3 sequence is CASSSGRGTGVSFVAGELFF. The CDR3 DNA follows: TGCGCCAGCAGCTCCGGAAGAGGGACAGGGGTATCCTTCGTCGCCGGGGAGCTGTTTTTT.

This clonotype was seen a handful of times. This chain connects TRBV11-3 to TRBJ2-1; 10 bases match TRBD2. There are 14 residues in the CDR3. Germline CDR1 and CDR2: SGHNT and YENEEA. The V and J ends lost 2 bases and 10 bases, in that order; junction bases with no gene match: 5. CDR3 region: CASSLNVAGGEQFF. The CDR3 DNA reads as TGTGCCAGCAGCTTAAATGTAGCGGGAGGAGAGCAGTTCTTC. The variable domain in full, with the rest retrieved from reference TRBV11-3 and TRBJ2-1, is EAGVVQSPRYKIIEKKQPVAFWCNPISGHNTLYWYLQNLGQGPELLIRYENEEAVDDSQLPKDRFSAERLKGVDSTLKIQPAELGDSAVYLCASSLNVAGGEQFFGPGTRLTVL.

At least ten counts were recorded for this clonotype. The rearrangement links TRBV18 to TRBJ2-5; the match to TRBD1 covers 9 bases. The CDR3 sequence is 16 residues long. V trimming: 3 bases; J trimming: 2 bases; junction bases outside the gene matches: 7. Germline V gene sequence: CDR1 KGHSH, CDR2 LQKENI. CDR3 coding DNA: TGTGCCAGCTCACCGGGACAGGGCCAGGGGCAAGAGACCCAGTACTTC. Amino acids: CASSPGQGQGQETQYF. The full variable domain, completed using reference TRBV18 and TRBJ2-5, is NAGVMQNPRHLVRRRGQEARLRCSPMKGHSHVYWYRQLPEEGLKFMVYLQKENIIDESGMPKERFSAEFPKEGPSILRIQQVVRGDSAAYFCASSPGQGQGQETQYFGPGTRLLVL.

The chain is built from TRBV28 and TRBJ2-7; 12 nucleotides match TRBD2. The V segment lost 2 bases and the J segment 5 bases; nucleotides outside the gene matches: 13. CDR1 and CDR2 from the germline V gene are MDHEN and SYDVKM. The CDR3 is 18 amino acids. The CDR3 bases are TGTGCCAGCAGTTTACCCCGACTAGCGGGAGATCCTATGAACGAGCAGTACTTC. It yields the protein CASSLPRLAGDPMNEQYF.

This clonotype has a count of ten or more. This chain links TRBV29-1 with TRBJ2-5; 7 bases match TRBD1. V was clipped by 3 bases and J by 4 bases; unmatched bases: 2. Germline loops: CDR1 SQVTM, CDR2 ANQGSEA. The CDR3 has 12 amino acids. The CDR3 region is CSVETGSETQYF. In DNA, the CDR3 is TGCAGCGTTGAGACAGGGTCAGAGACCCAGTACTTC. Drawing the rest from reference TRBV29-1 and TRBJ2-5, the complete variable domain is SAVISQKPSRDICQRGTSLTIQCQVDSQVTMMFWYRQQPGQSLTLIATANQGSEATYESGFVIDKFPISRPNLTFSTLTVSNMSPEDSSIYLCSVETGSETQYFGPGTRLLVL.

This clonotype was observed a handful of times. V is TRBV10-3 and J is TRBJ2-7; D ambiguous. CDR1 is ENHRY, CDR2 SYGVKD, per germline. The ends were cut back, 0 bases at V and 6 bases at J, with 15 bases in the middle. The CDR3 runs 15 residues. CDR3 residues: CAISESIIGRIEQYF. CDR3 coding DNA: TGTGCCATCAGTGAGTCGATAATAGGCCGGATCGAGCAGTACTTC.

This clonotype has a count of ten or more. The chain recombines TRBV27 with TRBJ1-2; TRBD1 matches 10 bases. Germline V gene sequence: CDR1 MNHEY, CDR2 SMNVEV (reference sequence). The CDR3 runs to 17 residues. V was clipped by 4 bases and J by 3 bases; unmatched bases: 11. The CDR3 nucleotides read TGTGCCAGCAGTTCAGACCTACCGGGACAGGGGCACTATGGCTACACCTTC. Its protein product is CASSSDLPGQGHYGYTF.

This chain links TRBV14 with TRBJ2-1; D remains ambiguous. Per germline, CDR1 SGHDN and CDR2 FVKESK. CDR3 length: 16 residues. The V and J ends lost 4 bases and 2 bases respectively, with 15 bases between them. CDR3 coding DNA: TGTGCCAGCAGCCCCCCTAATCTTGGAGCCTACAATGAGCAGTTCTTC. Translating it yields CASSPPNLGAYNEQFF.

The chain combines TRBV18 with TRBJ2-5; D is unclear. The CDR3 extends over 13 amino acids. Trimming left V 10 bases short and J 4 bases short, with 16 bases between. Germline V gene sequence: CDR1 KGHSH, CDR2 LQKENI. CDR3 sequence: CATVVVQGETQYF. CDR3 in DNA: TGTGCCACGGTAGTGGTTCAAGGAGAGACCCAGTACTTC.

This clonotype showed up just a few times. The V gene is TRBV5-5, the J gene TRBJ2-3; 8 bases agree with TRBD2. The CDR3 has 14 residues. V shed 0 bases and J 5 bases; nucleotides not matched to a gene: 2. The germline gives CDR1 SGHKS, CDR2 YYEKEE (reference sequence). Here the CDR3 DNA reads TGTGCCAGCAGCTTGGGTACTAGCGGAGATACGCAGTATTTT. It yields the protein CASSLGTSGDTQYF. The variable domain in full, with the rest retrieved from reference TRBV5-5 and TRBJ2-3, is DAGVTQSPTHLIKTRGQQVTLRCSPISGHKSVSWYQQVLGQGPQFIFQYYEKEERGRGNFPDRFSARQFPNYSSELNVNALLLGDSALYLCASSLGTSGDTQYFGPGTRLTVL.

CDR3 sequence: CSAMATRLGTQYF. In DNA, the CDR3 is TGCAGTGCTATGGCCACAAGGCTAGGTACGCAGTATTTT. The V and J genes are TRBV20-1 and TRBJ2-3; D not certain. Germline values: CDR1 DFQATT, CDR2 SNEGSKA (reference sequence). With 4 bases removed from V and 8 bases from J, the gap between germline ends came to 16 bases. This CDR3 contains 13 residues.

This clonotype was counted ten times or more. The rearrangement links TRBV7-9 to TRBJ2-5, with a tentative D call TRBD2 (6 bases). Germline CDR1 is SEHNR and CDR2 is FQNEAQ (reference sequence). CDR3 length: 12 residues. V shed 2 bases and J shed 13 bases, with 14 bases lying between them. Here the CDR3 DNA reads TGTGCCAGCAGCTTATCGTTTCTAGCGATGTACTTC. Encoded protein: CASSLSFLAMYF.

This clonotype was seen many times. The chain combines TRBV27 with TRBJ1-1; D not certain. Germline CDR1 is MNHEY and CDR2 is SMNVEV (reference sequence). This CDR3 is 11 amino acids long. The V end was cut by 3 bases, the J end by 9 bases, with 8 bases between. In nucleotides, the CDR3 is TGTGCCAGCAGTTTCAGGTTTAAAGCTTTCTTT. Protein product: CASSFRFKAFF.

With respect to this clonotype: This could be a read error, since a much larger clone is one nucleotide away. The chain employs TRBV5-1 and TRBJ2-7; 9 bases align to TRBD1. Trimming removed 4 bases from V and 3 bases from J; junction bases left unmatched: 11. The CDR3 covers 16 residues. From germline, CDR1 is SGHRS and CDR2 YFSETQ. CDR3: CASSVAGTGRFYEQYF. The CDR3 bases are TGCGCCAGCAGCGTAGCTGGGACAGGGAGGTTCTACGAGCAGTACTTC.

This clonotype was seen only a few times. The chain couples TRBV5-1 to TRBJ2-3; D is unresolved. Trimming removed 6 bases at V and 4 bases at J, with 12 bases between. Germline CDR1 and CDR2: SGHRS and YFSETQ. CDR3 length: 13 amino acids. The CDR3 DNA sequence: TGCGCCAGCAATTCGAGGATTGCAGATACGCAGTATTTT. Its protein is CASNSRIADTQYF.